Listed below are T cell receptor beta chains from one sample, sequenced in a study of beta chain features in type 1 diabetes. The repertoire was sequenced with immunoSEQ multiplex PCR; TCRdb's copy has only in-frame clones and lacks some. Among about 660,000 clones listed, 11% to 15% were seen once. Sequencing input: naive CD4+ T cells from blood. All receptors come from a young man with type 1 diabetes. The CDR3 runs from the conserved cysteine through the conserved F or W. The D gene is left open where the match is weak. Rows may omit the clone size; those that give it use once, few, many or a size class.

J gene: TRBJ2-7
clone size: .
D gene: .
V gene: TRBV21-1
CDR3 protein: CASSPIGGPPYEQYF
CDR3 DNA: TGTGCCAGCAGCCCGATCGGGGGCCCCCCCTACGAGCAGTACTTC

J gene: TRBJ2-7
clone size: .
D gene: TRBD1
V gene: TRBV25-1
CDR3 protein: CASSELIPDRAYEQYF
CDR3 DNA: TGTGCCAGCAGTGAATTAATACCGGACAGGGCCTACGAGCAGTACTTC

J gene: TRBJ2-2
clone size: few
D gene: .
V gene: TRBV7-9
CDR3 protein: CASSSRARVWDTGELFF
CDR3 DNA: TGTGCCAGCAGCTCACGGGCCAGAGTATGGGACACCGGGGAGCTGTTTTTT

J gene: TRBJ1-3
clone size: .
D gene: .
V gene: TRBV30
CDR3 protein: CAWSVGGAGNTIYF
CDR3 DNA: TGTGCCTGGAGTGTAGGGGGTGCTGGAAACACCATATATTTT

J gene: TRBJ2-7
clone size: .
D gene: TRBD2
V gene: TRBV4-2
CDR3 protein: CASSQGVLQGGLAGVGVF
CDR3 DNA: TGTGCCAGCAGCCAAGGCGTCCTACAGGGCGGACTAGCGGGAGTTGGAGTCTTC

J gene: TRBJ2-3
clone size: few
D gene: TRBD2
V gene: TRBV9
CDR3 protein: CASRAGGSTDTQYF
CDR3 DNA: TGTGCCAGCAGGGCGGGGGGAAGCACAGATACGCAGTATTTT

J gene: TRBJ2-7
clone size: few
D gene: .
V gene: TRBV28
CDR3 protein: CASSLNSAGDYEQYF
CDR3 DNA: TGTGCCAGCAGTTTAAATTCGGCAGGGGACTACGAGCAGTACTTC

J gene: TRBJ1-2
clone size: .
D gene: TRBD1
V gene: TRBV5-1
CDR3 protein: CASSLAEDRGAARRIYGYTF
CDR3 DNA: TGCGCCAGCAGCTTGGCCGAGGACAGGGGTGCCGCGCGGAGAATCTATGGCTACACCTTC

J gene: TRBJ1-5
clone size: .
D gene: TRBD1
V gene: TRBV10-3
CDR3 protein: CATTPGTGSNQPQHF
CDR3 DNA: TGTGCCACTACCCCCGGGACAGGGAGCAATCAGCCCCAGCATTTT

J gene: TRBJ2-6
clone size: .
D gene: .
V gene: TRBV11-2
CDR3 protein: CASHRVAGANVLTF
CDR3 DNA: TGTGCCAGCCACAGGGTTGCTGGGGCCAACGTCCTGACTTTC

J gene: TRBJ1-4
clone size: .
D gene: .
V gene: TRBV9
CDR3 protein: CASSVAWGGEKLFF
CDR3 DNA: TGTGCCAGCAGCGTAGCTTGGGGGGGAGAAAAACTGTTTTTT

J gene: TRBJ1-4
clone size: .
D gene: .
V gene: TRBV10-3
CDR3 protein: CAIRHGTNEKLFF
CDR3 DNA: TGTGCCATCAGACACGGGACTAATGAAAAACTGTTTTTT

J gene: TRBJ2-1
clone size: .
D gene: .
V gene: TRBV18
CDR3 protein: CASSPGSDEQFF
CDR3 DNA: TGTGCCAGCTCACCAGGATCCGATGAGCAGTTCTTC

J gene: TRBJ2-1
clone size: .
D gene: TRBD2
V gene: TRBV5-4
CDR3 protein: CASSSGGYSYNEQFF
CDR3 DNA: TGTGCCAGCAGCTCCGGGGGGTACTCGTACAATGAGCAGTTCTTC

J gene: TRBJ1-1
clone size: .
D gene: .
V gene: TRBV9
CDR3 protein: CASSVGGQMNTEAFF
CDR3 DNA: TGTGCCAGCAGCGTAGGGGGACAAATGAACACTGAAGCTTTCTTT

J gene: TRBJ1-5
clone size: .
D gene: .
V gene: TRBV2
CDR3 protein: CASTDRNQPQHF
CDR3 DNA: TGTGCCAGCACCGACAGGAATCAGCCCCAGCATTTT

J gene: TRBJ1-1
clone size: .
D gene: .
V gene: TRBV25-1
CDR3 protein: CASSLGVSDTEAFF
CDR3 DNA: TGTGCCAGCAGTCTGGGAGTTTCCGACACTGAAGCTTTCTTT

J gene: TRBJ1-1
clone size: .
D gene: TRBD1
V gene: TRBV4-2
CDR3 protein: CASSRRQGASTEAFF
CDR3 DNA: TGTGCCAGCAGCAGAAGACAGGGGGCGAGCACTGAAGCTTTCTTT